These 19 T cell receptor beta chains originate from one sample sequenced in a study of control samples from healthy donors and cancer patients. Libraries were prepared by immunoSEQ multiplex PCR; TCRdb keeps only in-frame clonotypes and omits some of them. The profile covers about 130,000 clones, with more than 80% appearing a single time and over 2% taken by the ten largest. The sequencing sample was made of blood. Every receptor here comes from a man younger than 35 in good health.

The rearrangement joins TRBV5-8 to TRBJ2-7; D is ambiguous. The V and J ends lost 0 bases and 6 bases respectively, with 7 bases between them. The length of the CDR3 is 12 residues. Germline loops: CDR1 SGHTS, CDR2 YDEGEE. CDR3 coding DNA: TGTGCCAGCAGCTTGGTCCCCCTCGAGCAGTACTTC. This gives the protein CASSLVPLEQYF.

This rearrangement joins TRBV9 to TRBJ1-6; unclear D gene. V lost 3 bases to trimming and J lost 6 bases, with 10 bases between them. Germline V gene lookup returns CDR1 SGDLS and CDR2 YYNGEE. CDR3 length equals 14 residues. The CDR3 DNA reads as TGTGCCAGCAGCGCCACTGACATTAATTCACCCCTCCACTTT. This codes for CASSATDINSPLHF. The complete variable domain, with remaining parts taken from reference TRBV9 and TRBJ1-6, reads DSGVTQTPKHLITATGQRVTLRCSPRSGDLSVYWYQQSLDQGLQFLIQYYNGEERAKGNILERFSAQQFPDLHSELNLSSLELGDSALYFCASSATDINSPLHFGNGTRLTVT.

V gene TRBV2 combines with J gene TRBJ2-7; no clear D. The CDR3 runs 14 residues. In germline, CDR1 is SNHLY, CDR2 FYNNEI. Deletions cut 4 bases from V and 2 bases from J, with 12 bases between. The CDR3 nucleotides read TGTGCCAGCAGTGGGGAAAATGTGCCCTACGAGCAGTACTTC. This encodes CASSGENVPYEQYF.

The V gene is TRBV11-2, the J gene TRBJ2-1, with D unclear. The germline CDR1 and CDR2 sequences are SGHAT and FQNNGV. V gave up 8 bases and J gave up 5 bases, with 16 bases separating them. This CDR3 region has 14 residues. The CDR3 DNA reads TGTGCCAGCGCTTGGTGGCAGTCTAACAATGAGCAGTTCTTC. Translating gives CASAWWQSNNEQFF. The full variable domain, in which reference TRBV11-2 and TRBJ2-1 provide the parts outside the CDR3, is EAGVAQSPRYKIIEKRQSVAFWCNPISGHATLYWYQQILGQGPKLLIQFQNNGVVDDSQLPKDRFSAERLKGVDSTLKIQPAKLEDSAVYLCASAWWQSNNEQFFGPGTRLTVL.

This clone was recorded a few times. This chain connects TRBV7-8 to TRBJ2-7, with D possibly matching TRBD1 (5 bases). Germline V gene lookup returns CDR1 SGHVS and CDR2 FQNEAQ. The CDR3 loop spans 14 amino acids. Trimming removed 1 base at V and 3 bases at J, with 10 bases between. The CDR3, as DNA: TGTGCCAGCAGCTTAGGATGGCAGGGCTACGAGCAGTACTTC. It translates to CASSLGWQGYEQYF.

The chain uses TRBV15 and TRBJ2-3; D is uncertain. Germline V lookup: CDR1 LNHNV, CDR2 YYDKDF (reference sequence). V lost 1 base and J 2 bases, leaving 7 bases between the germline ends. This CDR3 has 14 residues. This CDR3 reads CATSRARFTDTQYF. Here the CDR3 DNA reads TGTGCCACCAGCAGAGCTCGATTCACAGATACGCAGTATTTT.

This clone was counted once. This chain connects TRBV18 to TRBJ2-1; the D gene is possibly TRBD2 (5 bases). V gave up 1 base and J gave up 3 bases, with 13 bases separating them. The germline V gene has CDR1 KGHSH and CDR2 LQKENI. The CDR3 runs to 16 residues. CDR3 amino acids: CASSPLRGSNYNEQFF. CDR3 DNA sequence: TGTGCCAGCTCACCACTTCGGGGATCTAACTACAATGAGCAGTTCTTC.

The chain has TRBV12-3 or TRBV12-4 and TRBJ1-5; tentative D call: TRBD1 (6 bases). The length of the CDR3 is 13 residues. Trimming stripped 6 bases from V and 7 bases from J, with 13 bases between. DNA for the CDR3: TGTGCCAGCAGCCCGTACCAGGGGCAGCCCCAGCATTTT. It yields the protein CASSPYQGQPQHF.

The rearrangement uses TRBV15 and TRBJ1-1; perhaps TRBD1 as D (6 bases). The CDR3 consists of 14 residues. Germline V gene sequence: CDR1 LNHNV, CDR2 YYDKDF (reference sequence). V was pared by 3 bases and J by 3 bases, with 11 bases between. The CDR3 bases are TGTGCCACCAGCAGCAGGGGCGGCTACACTGAAGCTTTCTTT. Translating it yields CATSSRGGYTEAFF.

V gene TRBV18 combines with J gene TRBJ2-3; D ambiguous. V lost 3 bases and J 2 bases, leaving 6 bases between the germline ends. Germline-derived CDR1 and CDR2 are KGHSH and LQKENI. The CDR3 runs 13 residues. The CDR3 DNA reads TGTGCCAGCTCACCTTTACCCACAGATACGCAGTATTTT. It yields the protein CASSPLPTDTQYF.

The chain combines TRBV7-2 with TRBJ2-2; TRBD1 matches 8 bases. With 2 bases clipped from V and 7 bases from J, the junction kept 6 bases outside the gene matches. Looked up from germline, CDR1 is SGHTA and CDR2 is FQGNSA. The CDR3 sequence is 15 residues long. The CDR3 region is CASSLLRQGIGELFF. The DNA for the CDR3 is TGTGCCAGCAGCTTATTAAGACAGGGGATCGGGGAGCTGTTTTTT.

The V gene is TRBV29-1, the J gene TRBJ1-1; 8 bases map to TRBD1. After removal of 1 base from V and 0 bases from J, the junction contained 7 bases not matched to a gene. The germline V gene encodes CDR1 SQVTM and CDR2 ANQGSEA. CDR3 length equals 16 residues. The CDR3 is CSVEGARGPLNTEAFF. The CDR3 coding sequence is TGCAGCGTTGAAGGGGCCAGGGGGCCTTTGAACACTGAAGCTTTCTTT.

The chain combines TRBV7-9 with TRBJ1-1, with D unclear. The CDR3 runs 12 residues. V was clipped by 2 bases and J by 6 bases, with 7 bases between them. The V gene's germline CDR1 is SEHNR and CDR2 FQNEAQ (reference sequence). DNA for the CDR3: TGTGCCAGCAGCTTAACCGGGTCTGAAGCTTTCTTT. Translated, it gives CASSLTGSEAFF.

The chain has TRBV6-5 and TRBJ1-1, with D maybe TRBD1 (6 bases). Deletions cut 0 bases from V and 7 bases from J, with 15 bases between. The germline gives CDR1 MNHEY, CDR2 SVGAGI. The CDR3 extends over 15 amino acids. In DNA, the CDR3 is TGTGCCAGCAGTTACTCTCCGACAGGCCTTCATGAAGCTTTCTTT. Its translation: CASSYSPTGLHEAFF.

The CDR3 loop reads CASSQVGNTIYF. The CDR3 bases are TGTGCCAGCAGCCAAGTTGGAAACACCATATATTTT. The gene calls are TRBV14 and TRBJ1-3; no reliable D call. Trimming cost V 1 base and J 3 bases, with 1 base left between them. The CDR3 runs 12 residues. CDR1 is SGHDN and CDR2 is FVKESK in the germline V gene.

This chain connects TRBV5-6 to TRBJ2-7; 9 bases match TRBD1. The CDR3 is 12 amino acids. Germline V CDR1 and CDR2: SGHDT, YYEEEE. CDR3 in amino acids: CGGQGSYYEQYV. The CDR3 DNA reads as TGTGGGGGACAGGGATCATACTACGAGCAGTACGTC.

This rearrangement joins TRBV5-3 to TRBJ2-1; the D is unclear. TRBV5-3 belongs to the ORF category, with a function that is uncertain. Deletions cut 5 bases from V and 0 bases from J, with 18 bases between. This CDR3 is built from 17 residues. The CDR3, as DNA: TGTGCCAGAAGTCTATTCTTGGGCAGAAGCTCCTACAATGAGCAGTTCTTC. Its translation: CARSLFLGRSSYNEQFF.

V and J are TRBV27 and TRBJ1-4, with D hard to call. CDR3 length: 14 amino acids. Trimming left V 6 bases short and J 4 bases short, with 12 bases between. Germline V gives CDR1 MNHEY, CDR2 SMNVEV (reference sequence). The DNA of the CDR3 is TGTGCCAGCAGCCGCGACGGACTTAATGAAAAACTGTTTTTT. This gives the protein CASSRDGLNEKLFF.

The chain combines TRBV7-8 with TRBJ1-1; tentatively, D is TRBD1 (5 bases). There are 14 residues in the CDR3. Germline loops: CDR1 SGHVS, CDR2 FQNEAQ. Trimming stripped 5 bases from V and 0 bases from J, with 10 bases between. CDR3 nucleotide sequence: TGTGCCAGCAGCGGAGACAGATTGAACACTGAAGCTTTCTTT. It yields the protein CASSGDRLNTEAFF.